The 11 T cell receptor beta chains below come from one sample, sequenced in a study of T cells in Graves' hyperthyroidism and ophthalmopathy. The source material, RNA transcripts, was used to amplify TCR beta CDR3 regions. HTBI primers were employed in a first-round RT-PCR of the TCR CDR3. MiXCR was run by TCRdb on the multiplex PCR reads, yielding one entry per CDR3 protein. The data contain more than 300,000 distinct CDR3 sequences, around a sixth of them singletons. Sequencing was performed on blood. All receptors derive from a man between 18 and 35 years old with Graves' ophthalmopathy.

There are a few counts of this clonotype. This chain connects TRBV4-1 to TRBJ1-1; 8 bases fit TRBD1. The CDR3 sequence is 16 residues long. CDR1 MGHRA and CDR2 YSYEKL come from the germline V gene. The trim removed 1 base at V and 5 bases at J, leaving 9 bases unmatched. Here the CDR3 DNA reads TGCGCCAGCAGCCAAGCTACAGGGGGTTCGGGAACTGAAGCTTTCTTT. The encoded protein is CASSQATGGSGTEAFF.

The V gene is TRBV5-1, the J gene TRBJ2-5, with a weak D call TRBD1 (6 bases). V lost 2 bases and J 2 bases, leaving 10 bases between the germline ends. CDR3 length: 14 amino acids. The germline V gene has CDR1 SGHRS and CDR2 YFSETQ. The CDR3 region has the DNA TGCGCCAGCAGCTTCCGGGACATTCAAGAGACCCAGTACTTC. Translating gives CASSFRDIQETQYF.

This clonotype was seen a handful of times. This CDR3 reads CARPRECQPQHF. The CDR3 bases are TGTGCCCGCCCCAGGGAATGTCAGCCCCAGCATTTT. The rearrangement joins TRBV19 to TRBJ1-5; a possible D gene is TRBD1 (5 bases). The ends were cut back, 11 bases at V and 6 bases at J, with 14 bases in the middle. The CDR3 has 12 residues. Per germline, CDR1 LNHDA and CDR2 SQIVND (reference sequence).

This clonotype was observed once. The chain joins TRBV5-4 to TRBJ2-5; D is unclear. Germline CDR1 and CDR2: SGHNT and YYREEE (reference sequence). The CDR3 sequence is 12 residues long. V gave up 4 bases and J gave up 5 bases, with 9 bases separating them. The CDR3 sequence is CASSRAEETQYF. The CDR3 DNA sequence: TGTGCCAGCAGCAGGGCGGAGGAGACCCAGTACTTC.

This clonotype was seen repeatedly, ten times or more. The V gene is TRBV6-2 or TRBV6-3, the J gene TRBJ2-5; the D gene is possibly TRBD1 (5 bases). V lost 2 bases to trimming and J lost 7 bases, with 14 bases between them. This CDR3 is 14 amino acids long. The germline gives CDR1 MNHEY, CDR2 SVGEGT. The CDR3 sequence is CASSYQGLPGTQYF. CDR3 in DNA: TGTGCCAGCAGTTACCAGGGTCTCCCTGGGACCCAGTACTTC.

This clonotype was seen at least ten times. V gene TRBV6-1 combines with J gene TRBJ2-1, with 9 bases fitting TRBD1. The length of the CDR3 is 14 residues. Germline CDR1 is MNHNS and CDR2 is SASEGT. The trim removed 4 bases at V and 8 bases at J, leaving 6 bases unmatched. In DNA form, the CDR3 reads TGTGCCAGCAGTGGATACAGGGGGCGGGATGAGCAGTTCTTC. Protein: CASSGYRGRDEQFF.

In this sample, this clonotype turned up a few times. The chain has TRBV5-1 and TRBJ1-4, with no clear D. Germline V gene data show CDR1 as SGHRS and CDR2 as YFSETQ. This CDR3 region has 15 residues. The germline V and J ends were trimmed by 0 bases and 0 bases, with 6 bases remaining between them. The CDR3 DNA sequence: TGCGCCAGCAGCTTGGATGCAGCAACTAATGAAAAACTGTTTTTT. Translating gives CASSLDAATNEKLFF.

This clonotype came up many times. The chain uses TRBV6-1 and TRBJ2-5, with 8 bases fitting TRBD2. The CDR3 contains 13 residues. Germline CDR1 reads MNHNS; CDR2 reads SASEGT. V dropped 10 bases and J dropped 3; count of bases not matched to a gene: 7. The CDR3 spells CATGGGGKETQYF. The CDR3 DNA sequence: TGTGCCACCGGGGGCGGGGGGAAAGAGACCCAGTACTTC.

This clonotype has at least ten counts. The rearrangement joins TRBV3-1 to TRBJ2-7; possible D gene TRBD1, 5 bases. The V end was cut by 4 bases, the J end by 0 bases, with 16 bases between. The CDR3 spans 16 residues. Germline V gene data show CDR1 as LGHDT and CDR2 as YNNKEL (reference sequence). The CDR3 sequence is CASSPKWGGNSYEQYF. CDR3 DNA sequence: TGTGCCAGCAGCCCCAAATGGGGCGGCAACTCCTACGAGCAGTACTTC.

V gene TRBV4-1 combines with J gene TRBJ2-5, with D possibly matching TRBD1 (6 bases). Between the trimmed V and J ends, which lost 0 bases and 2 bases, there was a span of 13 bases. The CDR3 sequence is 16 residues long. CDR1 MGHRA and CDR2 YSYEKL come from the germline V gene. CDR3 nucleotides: TGCGCCAGCAGCCAAGATGGTTTTAGGGGGCAAGAGACCCAGTACTTC. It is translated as CASSQDGFRGQETQYF.

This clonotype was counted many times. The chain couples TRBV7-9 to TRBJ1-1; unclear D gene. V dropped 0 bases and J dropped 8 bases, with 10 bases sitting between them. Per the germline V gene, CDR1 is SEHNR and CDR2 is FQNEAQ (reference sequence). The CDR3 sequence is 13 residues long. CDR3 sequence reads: CASSLAWGGEAFF. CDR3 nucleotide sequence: TGTGCCAGCAGCTTAGCGTGGGGAGGGGAAGCTTTCTTT.